This TCR beta chain stems from a study of CD8+CD57+ T cells in acquired aplastic anemia. Study-wide context: DNA recovered from sorted CD4+ and CD8+ cells had a mean of approximately 3.5 ug.

CDR3 length: 13 amino acids. Germline V CDR1 and CDR2: LNHNV, YYDKDF (reference sequence). Trimming took off 1 base at V and 4 bases at J, with 8 bases between the two ends. This clonotype turned up a few times. The antigen is not known. Whole-study results and caveats: The study identified twenty-nine CD8+ CDR3 sequences shared by patients and controls.

Both TCR beta VDJ combination and CDR3 sequence profiling were carried out. Genomic DNA was the template for this profiling. TCRdb reprocessed the reads via MiXCR and lists one record per CDR3 protein. The table shows 150,000 to 200,000 distinct CDR3 sequences, with roughly 48% occurring only once. All sequencing subjects had displayed CD8+CD57+ cell expansion on flow cytometry. The sample taken for sequencing was sorted CD4+, CD8+, or CD8+CD57+ T cells (not recorded which) from PBMCs. This chain connects TRBV15 to TRBJ2-7; no clear D. The clonotype comes from a human donor with aplastic anemia. The CDR3 here is CATSRVYRYEQYF. In DNA form, the CDR3 reads TGTGCCACCAGCAGAGTTTACAGATACGAGCAGTACTTC. Variable domain in full (rest from reference TRBV15 and TRBJ2-7): DAMVIQNPRYQVTQFGKPVTLSCSQTLNHNVMYWYQQKSSQAPKLLFHYYDKDFNNEADTPDNFQSRRPNTSFCFLDIRSPGLGDTAMYLCATSRVYRYEQYFGPGTRLTVT.